The 27 T cell receptor beta chains below come from one sample, sequenced in a study of T cells in Graves' hyperthyroidism and ophthalmopathy. TCR beta CDR3 sequences were amplified from RNA transcripts. Initially, a first-round RT-PCR of the TCR CDR3 employed the HTBI primer set. MiXCR, applied by TCRdb to the multiplex PCR reads, yields one record per CDR3 protein. The repertoire holds 750,000 to 900,000 distinct CDR3 sequences, 35% to 45% seen once, with approximately 8.7% in the top ten. Material for sequencing was blood. The receptors here all came from a young man with Graves' hyperthyroidism.

This clonotype came up a few times. V and J are TRBV10-3 and TRBJ1-6; D not resolved. Germline values: CDR1 ENHRY, CDR2 SYGVKD. V was shortened by 10 bases and J by 0 bases, with 10 bases between the two germline ends. The CDR3 has 14 residues. In DNA, the CDR3 is TGTGCCACACGAGCATCCTCCTATAATTCACCCCTCCACTTT. It codes for CATRASSYNSPLHF.

This clonotype was seen only a few times. The V and J genes are TRBV7-9 and TRBJ2-2, with D tentatively TRBD2 (6 bases). The V gene's germline CDR1 is SEHNR and CDR2 FQNEAQ (reference sequence). This CDR3 contains 17 residues. Trimming removed 1 base at V and 4 bases at J, with 16 bases between. The CDR3 DNA follows: TGTGCCAGCAGCTTAGGACTGGGGCTAGCGAGCACCGGGGAGCTGTTTTTT. Protein sequence: CASSLGLGLASTGELFF.

This chain uses TRBV29-1 with TRBJ1-1; D remains ambiguous. CDR1 is SQVTM, CDR2 ANQGSEA, per germline. The CDR3 contains 9 residues. Trimming stripped 6 bases from V and 11 bases from J, with 10 bases between. The chain's CDR3 is CSVRSEAFF. CDR3 sequence (DNA): TGCAGCGTGAGGTCGGAGGCTTTCTTT.

The V gene is TRBV7-9, the J gene TRBJ1-1; 8 nucleotides align to TRBD1. J lost 8 bases, V lost 1 base, and 3 bases had no gene match. The CDR3 is made up of 13 amino acids. Germline V gene lookup returns CDR1 SEHNR and CDR2 FQNEAQ (reference sequence). DNA for the CDR3: TGTGCCAGCAGCTTAGGGGGGGACAGGGAAGCTTTCTTT. Translated, it gives CASSLGGDREAFF.

The rearrangement links TRBV13 to TRBJ1-1; D uncertain. The CDR3 has 17 residues. The ends were cut back, 1 base at V and 0 bases at J, with 15 bases in the middle. Per the germline V gene, CDR1 is PRHDT and CDR2 is FYEKMQ (reference sequence). CDR3 region: CASSLEGLRYMNTEAFF. The CDR3 bases are TGTGCCAGCAGCTTAGAGGGTCTCAGATACATGAACACTGAAGCTTTCTTT.

The chain joins TRBV19 to TRBJ1-1, with TRBD1 as a possible D gene (6 bases). Looked up from germline, CDR1 is LNHDA and CDR2 is SQIVND (reference sequence). With 8 bases removed from V and 0 bases from J, the gap between germline ends came to 13 bases. The CDR3 runs 14 residues. Here the CDR3 DNA reads TGTGCCAGTTGGGGGGGCGGACTGAACACTGAAGCTTTCTTT. It translates to CASWGGGLNTEAFF.

Ten or more counts support this clonotype. This chain links TRBV7-2 with TRBJ1-4; 10 bases agree with TRBD1. Germline values: CDR1 SGHTA, CDR2 FQGNSA. With 5 bases clipped from V and 7 bases from J, the junction kept 4 bases outside the gene matches. The CDR3 runs to 14 residues. The CDR3 coding sequence is TGTGCCAGCAGCACGGACAGGGGGGGTGAAAAACTGTTTTTT. As protein: CASSTDRGGEKLFF.

The genes are TRBV10-3 and TRBJ1-2, with D tentatively TRBD1 (5 bases). Per germline, CDR1 ENHRY and CDR2 SYGVKD. V was shortened by 2 bases and J by 8 bases, with 18 bases between the two germline ends. CDR3 size: 15 residues. The CDR3 loop is CAISEGASPLQGYTF. CDR3 bases: TGTGCCATCAGTGAGGGGGCGAGCCCCCTGCAAGGCTACACCTTC.

This clonotype showed up many times. The chain carries TRBV10-3 and TRBJ1-2; no definite D call. The CDR3 is 12 amino acids. Germline V gives CDR1 ENHRY, CDR2 SYGVKD. V was cut by 0 bases and J by 8 bases, with 7 bases left in between. In DNA, the CDR3 is TGTGCCATCAGTGAGTCGACGTCGGGCTACACCTTC. Protein: CAISESTSGYTF.

This clonotype was seen at least ten times. The rearrangement uses TRBV29-1 and TRBJ1-2; D not resolved. Germline-derived CDR1 and CDR2 are SQVTM and ANQGSEA. CDR3 length: 11 residues. The germline V and J ends were trimmed by 8 bases and 6 bases, with 13 bases remaining between them. The CDR3 DNA sequence: TGCAGCTTCTGGACGGAGGATGGCTACACCTTC. It yields the protein CSFWTEDGYTF.

The chain combines TRBV5-1 with TRBJ1-4; TRBD1 agrees at 11 bases. V shed 4 bases, J shed 5 bases, and the junction held 4 bases outside the gene matches. The length of the CDR3 is 15 residues. In germline, CDR1 is SGHRS, CDR2 YFSETQ. CDR3 DNA sequence: TGCGCCAGCAGCACCAGGACAGGGGGCAATGAAAAACTGTTTTTT. Translated: CASSTRTGGNEKLFF.

J is TRBJ1-1 and V is TRBV19; D call uncertain. CDR3 length equals 16 residues. Between the trimmed V and J ends, which lost 3 bases and 11 bases, there was a span of 25 bases. Germline-derived CDR1 and CDR2 are LNHDA and SQIVND (reference sequence). For the CDR3, the DNA is TGTGCCAGTAGTATGATTAGGGTGACAACACCAGGACGGGCTTTCTTT. It encodes CASSMIRVTTPGRAFF.

The chain employs TRBV9 and TRBJ2-7, with D possibly being TRBD2 (6 bases). V lost 0 bases to trimming and J lost 2 bases, with 15 bases between them. CDR3 length equals 16 residues. The V gene's germline CDR1 is SGDLS and CDR2 YYNGEE. The CDR3: CASSVGGSGFAYEQYF. For the CDR3, the DNA is TGTGCCAGCAGCGTAGGGGGGAGCGGGTTCGCCTACGAGCAGTACTTC.

This clonotype has only a few counts. The rearrangement links TRBV7-2 to TRBJ2-7; D ambiguous. The germline V gene encodes CDR1 SGHTA and CDR2 FQGNSA. The CDR3 consists of 15 residues. The ends were cut back, 0 bases at V and 3 bases at J, with 12 bases in the middle. CDR3 bases: TGTGCCAGCAGCTTAGCTGACACCCAACTCTACGAGCAGTACTTC. Translation gives CASSLADTQLYEQYF.

This clonotype came up many times. The chain recombines TRBV20-1 with TRBJ2-5; D not resolved. Looked up from germline, CDR1 is DFQATT and CDR2 is SNEGSKA (reference sequence). Trimming removed 0 bases from V and 5 bases from J, with 16 bases in between. The CDR3 is 15 amino acids. The CDR3, as DNA: TGCAGTGCTAGAGACTCCAACGCAGCCGTGGAGACCCAGTACTTC. Encoded protein: CSARDSNAAVETQYF.

A note on this clonotype: A much larger clone lies a single base off, so this may be a read error. The genes are TRBV7-2 and TRBJ1-4; D gene ambiguous. CDR3 size: 16 residues. Germline CDR1 SGHTA, CDR2 FQGNSA. Trimming removed 4 bases from V and 5 bases from J, with 17 bases in between. CDR3 bases: TGTGCCAGCAGCTGTACCGCCTGGACCTGGAATGAAAAACTGTTTTTT. It translates to CASSCTAWTWNEKLFF.

The V gene is TRBV2, the J gene TRBJ2-3; D is unclear. The length of the CDR3 is 13 residues. With 3 bases removed from V and 7 bases from J, the gap between germline ends came to 11 bases. From germline, CDR1 is SNHLY and CDR2 FYNNEI. Here the CDR3 DNA reads TGTGCCAGCAGTGAGCCGGGCCACCATACGCAGTATTTT. Translating it yields CASSEPGHHTQYF.

This clonotype came up many times. CDR3 DNA sequence: TGTGCCAGCACCATTGACAGGGATGGCTACACCTTC. Its protein product is CASTIDRDGYTF. The chain is built from TRBV5-6 and TRBJ1-2; 7 nucleotides match TRBD1. V was clipped by 6 bases and J by 6 bases; unmatched bases: 5. The CDR3 contains 12 residues. Germline V CDR1 and CDR2: SGHDT, YYEEEE. Combining the CDR3 with reference TRBV5-6 and TRBJ1-2 gives the whole variable domain DAGVTQSPTHLIKTRGQQVTLRCSPKSGHDTVSWYQQALGQGPQFIFQYYEEEERQRGNFPDRFSGHQFPNYSSELNVNALLLGDSALYLCASTIDRDGYTFGSGTRLTVV.

Only a few counts were recorded for this clonotype. V and J are TRBV20-1 and TRBJ2-2; the D is unclear. V shed 4 bases and J shed 6 bases, with 6 bases lying between them. This CDR3 is built from 11 residues. Germline CDR1 reads DFQATT; CDR2 reads SNEGSKA (reference sequence). CDR3 region: CSANSAGELFF. CDR3 coding DNA: TGCAGTGCTAACAGCGCCGGGGAGCTGTTTTTT.

This clonotype was counted a single time. The DNA for the CDR3 is TGTGCCAGCAGTGCTTCTAGGCCAGGGACAAATTCACCCCTCCACTTT. Protein product: CASSASRPGTNSPLHF. This rearrangement joins TRBV25-1 to TRBJ1-6; D perhaps matches TRBD1 (6 bases). Germline lookup yields CDR1 MGHDK and CDR2 SYGVNS. The CDR3 sequence is 16 residues long. V was shortened by 4 bases and J by 7 bases, with 17 bases between the two germline ends.

The sample holds a few counts of this clonotype. This chain links TRBV9 with TRBJ2-5; D is ambiguous. The germline gives CDR1 SGDLS, CDR2 YYNGEE. The CDR3 has 16 residues. V shed 0 bases and J shed 5 bases, with 17 bases lying between them. The CDR3 DNA reads TGTGCCAGCAGCGTAGGGCCGGACCCCTATGGGGAGACCCAGTACTTC. Protein: CASSVGPDPYGETQYF.

On this clonotype: Possible read error: a much larger clone is one base away. This chain joins TRBV9 and TRBJ1-1, with D possibly TRBD1 on 5 matching bases. Germline V gene data show CDR1 as SGDLS and CDR2 as YYNGEE. The CDR3 is made up of 15 amino acids. V gave up 0 bases and J gave up 0 bases, with 9 bases separating them. CDR3 coding DNA: TGTGCCAGCAGCGTAGGGGGCAGCTTGAACACTGAAGCTTTCTTT. Amino acids: CASSVGGSLNTEAFF.

The chain is built from TRBV2 and TRBJ2-7; 11 nucleotides align to TRBD2. From germline, CDR1 is SNHLY and CDR2 FYNNEI. V shed 5 bases and J 6 bases; nucleotides not matched to a gene: 12. The CDR3 consists of 16 residues. The CDR3: CASSPPGSGRASEQYF. As DNA, the CDR3 is TGTGCCAGCAGTCCCCCCGGTAGCGGGAGGGCCTCCGAGCAGTACTTC. The variable domain in full, completed from reference TRBV2 and TRBJ2-7, reads EPEVTQTPSHQVTQMGQEVILRCVPISNHLYFYWYRQILGQKVEFLVSFYNNEISEKSEIFDDQFSVERPDGSNFTLKIRSTKLEDSAMYFCASSPPGSGRASEQYFGPGTRLTVT.

With respect to this clonotype: At one end, the junction sequence differs from germline, possibly due to a read error. This chain connects TRBV7-9 to TRBJ1-1; D is undetermined. The CDR3 loop spans 14 amino acids. The germline V gene encodes CDR1 SEHNR and CDR2 FQNEAQ (reference sequence). CDR3 residues: CTSSLGGANTEAFF. The DNA of the CDR3 is TGTACCAGCAGCTTGGGAGGCGCAAACACTGAAGCTTTCTTT.

This clonotype came up once. With a much larger clone just one base away, this may be a read error. The rearrangement uses TRBV29-1 and TRBJ1-1; TRBD1 is a possible D gene (5 bases). Germline V gene data show CDR1 as SQVTM and CDR2 as ANQGSEA. The CDR3 has 15 amino acids. CDR3 nucleotides: TGCAGCGCGAGCCGGGACGGACGAATTGGCACTGAAGCTTCCTTT. Translation gives CSASRDGRIGTEASF.

The chain carries TRBV11-2 and TRBJ1-2, with 7 positions matching TRBD1. Losses at the gene ends were 6 bases for V and 3 bases for J; bases not matched to a gene: 10. This CDR3 is built from 15 residues. The V gene's germline CDR1 is SGHAT and CDR2 FQNNGV. This CDR3 is CASSYSQGEYYGYTF. In DNA, the CDR3 is TGTGCCAGCAGTTACTCCCAGGGGGAGTACTATGGCTACACCTTC.

In this sample, this clonotype turned up once. This sequence may be a read error, since a much larger clone differs from it by one base. The chain combines TRBV9 with TRBJ1-4; 7 bases are shared with TRBD1. CDR1 is SGDLS, CDR2 YYNGEE, per germline. V lost 3 bases and J lost 8; bases outside the gene matches: 7. This CDR3 has 14 residues. CDR3 bases: TGTGCCAGCAGCGCTCTGGACAGGCCCGAAAAACTGTTTTTT. Translation: CASSALDRPEKLFF.